One sample yielded the 30 T cell receptor beta chains listed below, sequenced in a study of cytomegalovirus exposure and HLA in healthy donors. The study ran its PCR with 60 Vbeta and 13 Jbeta primers. This table comes from immunoSEQ multiplex PCR, and its TCRdb copy is limited to in-frame clones, with some not included. The data hold 100,000 or so clones, with approximately 83% observed a single time. The sample was PBMCs. Receptors originate from a man between 18 and 35 years old in good health and CMV-seronegative.

The rearrangement joins TRBV6-5 to TRBJ2-7; 9 nucleotides line up with TRBD2. With 6 bases clipped from V and 5 bases from J, the junction kept 11 bases outside the gene matches. CDR1 and CDR2 from the germline V gene are MNHEY and SVGAGI. This CDR3 spans 15 amino acids. This CDR3 is CASSPRRSSGDEQYF. CDR3 DNA sequence: TGTGCCAGCAGCCCCAGGCGGTCTAGCGGGGACGAGCAGTACTTC.

A remark on this clone: One end of the junction does not line up with germline, which may come from a read error. The genes are TRBV18 and TRBJ2-5; 10 bases fit TRBD1. Germline-derived CDR1 and CDR2 are KGHSH and LQKENI. The CDR3 spans 15 residues. DNA for the CDR3: TGTGCCAGCACACCGGGACAGGGGATTCAAGAGACCCAGTACTTC. This encodes CASTPGQGIQETQYF.

The chain recombines TRBV6-5 with TRBJ2-7; a weak D match, TRBD1 (5 bases). The length of the CDR3 is 13 residues. Germline V CDR1 and CDR2: MNHEY, SVGAGI. V was cut by 0 bases and J by 7 bases, with 10 bases left in between. The CDR3 is CASSYSGPQEQYF. For the CDR3, the DNA is TGTGCCAGCAGTTACTCGGGGCCGCAGGAGCAGTACTTC.

The V call is TRBV5-4, the J call TRBJ2-3, with a tentative D call TRBD2 (6 bases). V shed 2 bases and J shed 5 bases, with 9 bases lying between them. This CDR3 has 13 amino acids. The germline gives CDR1 SGHNT, CDR2 YYREEE (reference sequence). The CDR3 region is CASSFSGEDTQYF. CDR3 DNA: TGTGCCAGCAGCTTCTCGGGGGAAGATACGCAGTATTTT.

V is TRBV5-6 and J is TRBJ2-3; D gene uncertain. The V end lost 0 bases, the J end lost 0 bases, and 8 bases lay between the germline ends. CDR1 and CDR2 from the germline V gene are SGHDT and YYEEEE. CDR3 length: 15 amino acids. The CDR3: CASSLAIKSTDTQYF. The CDR3 nucleotides are TGTGCCAGCAGCTTGGCAATCAAAAGCACAGATACGCAGTATTTT. Together with reference TRBV5-6 and TRBJ2-3, the CDR3 gives the full variable domain: DAGVTQSPTHLIKTRGQQVTLRCSPKSGHDTVSWYQQALGQGPQFIFQYYEEEERQRGNFPDRFSGHQFPNYSSELNVNALLLGDSALYLCASSLAIKSTDTQYFGPGTRLTVL.

The table lists this clone with a few counts. The chain couples TRBV6-6 to TRBJ2-1; D may be TRBD2 (5 bases). Looked up from germline, CDR1 is MNHNY and CDR2 is SVGAGI (reference sequence). V was clipped by 5 bases and J by 6 bases, with 11 bases between them. The CDR3 is made up of 13 amino acids. DNA for the CDR3: TGTGCCAGCAGTCTACTAGGGAGCAATGAGCAGTTCTTC. This translates into CASSLLGSNEQFF.

The V gene is TRBV6-4, the J gene TRBJ2-1; D may be TRBD2 (5 bases). With 5 bases removed from V and 0 bases from J, the gap between germline ends came to 14 bases. CDR3 size: 16 residues. Per germline, CDR1 MRHNA and CDR2 SNTAGT. The CDR3 nucleotides are TGTGCCAGCAGTATCCGGACTCCAAGCTCCTACAATGAGCAGTTCTTC. Its protein product is CASSIRTPSSYNEQFF.

The V gene is TRBV5-1, the J gene TRBJ2-3; TRBD2 matches 11 bases. The junction had 7 bases not matched to a gene; V was cut back by 0 bases and J by 4 bases. The CDR3 runs 17 residues. Germline CDR1 and CDR2: SGHRS and YFSETQ. The CDR3 loop reads CASSLGGLAERADTQYF. CDR3 DNA sequence: TGCGCCAGCAGCTTGGGGGGACTAGCGGAGCGCGCAGATACGCAGTATTTT. The whole variable domain, filled in from reference TRBV5-1 and TRBJ2-3, reads KAGVTQTPRYLIKTRGQQVTLSCSPISGHRSVSWYQQTPGQGLQFLFEYFSETQRNKGNFPGRFSGRQFSNSRSEMNVSTLELGDSALYLCASSLGGLAERADTQYFGPGTRLTVL.

The chain is built from TRBV4-3 and TRBJ2-7; tentatively, D is TRBD2 (5 bases). Germline V gives CDR1 LGHNA, CDR2 YSLEER. The CDR3 runs 14 residues. Trimming shortened V by 4 bases and J by 4 bases, and 14 bases separated the two germline ends. Here the CDR3 reads CASSPAAGTYEQYF. For the CDR3, the DNA is TGCGCCAGCAGCCCAGCCGCGGGTACTTACGAGCAGTACTTC.

This chain joins TRBV7-3 and TRBJ2-7; D is perhaps TRBD2 (6 bases). The V end lost 6 bases, the J end lost 3 bases, and 12 bases lay between the germline ends. CDR1 SGHTA and CDR2 FQGTGA come from the germline V gene. This CDR3 has 13 residues. The CDR3 region has the DNA TGTGCCAGCAGTCCGGAGACTAGCTACGAGCAGTACTTC. Amino acid sequence: CASSPETSYEQYF.

This clone was recorded once. This chain links TRBV5-6 with TRBJ2-7; tentatively, D is TRBD1 (6 bases). The CDR3 contains 15 residues. CDR1 is SGHDT, CDR2 YYEEEE, per germline. The V gene lost 4 bases and the J gene lost 4 bases, with 18 bases spanning the gap. The CDR3: CASSPATGREYEQYF. CDR3 bases: TGTGCCAGCAGCCCCGCGACAGGAAGGGAATACGAGCAGTACTTC.

The chain employs TRBV30 and TRBJ2-2, with TRBD1 identical over 8 bases. With 5 bases clipped from V and 4 bases from J, the junction kept 6 bases outside the gene matches. Germline assignment: CDR1 GTSNPN and CDR2 SVGIG (reference sequence). CDR3 size: 14 residues. CDR3 residues: CAWDRGRGTGELFF. For the CDR3, the DNA is TGTGCCTGGGACAGGGGACGAGGCACCGGGGAGCTGTTTTTT.

The chain is built from TRBV18 and TRBJ2-1; no definite D call. From germline, CDR1 is KGHSH and CDR2 LQKENI. Trimming stripped 4 bases from V and 6 bases from J, with 10 bases between. CDR3 size: 13 residues. Written as DNA, the CDR3 is TGTGCCAGCTCACTCGTCATCGGCAATGAGCAGTTCTTC. It yields the protein CASSLVIGNEQFF.

V gene TRBV28 combines with J gene TRBJ1-2, with TRBD1 matching 11 bases. J gave up 2 bases and V 5 bases, and 7 bases lay outside the gene matches. The CDR3 spans 16 residues. Per germline, CDR1 MDHEN and CDR2 SYDVKM. CDR3 DNA sequence: TGTGCCAGCAGTCAGACCAGGACAGGGGGCAACTATGGCTACACCTTC. Its translation: CASSQTRTGGNYGYTF.

The chain has TRBV6-5 and TRBJ1-2, with D perhaps TRBD1 (5 bases). V was pared by 4 bases and J by 4 bases, with 13 bases between. CDR3 length: 14 residues. The germline V gene encodes CDR1 MNHEY and CDR2 SVGAGI. The CDR3 DNA sequence: TGTGCCAGCAGTTCGGGACTTCCGGGCTATGGCTACACCTTC. It yields the protein CASSSGLPGYGYTF.

V gene TRBV30 combines with J gene TRBJ1-1; 8 positions agree with TRBD1. V lost 3 bases and J lost 3; bases outside the gene matches: 6. This CDR3 region has 14 residues. Germline CDR1 is GTSNPN and CDR2 is SVGIG (reference sequence). The CDR3 DNA follows: TGTGCCTGGAGGGTCAGGGGGCGGGACACTGAAGCTTTCTTT. Translation gives CAWRVRGRDTEAFF.

The chain combines TRBV5-4 with TRBJ2-1, with 9 bases fitting TRBD2. The CDR3 length is 15 residues. From germline, CDR1 is SGHNT and CDR2 YYREEE (reference sequence). Trimming at V came to 0 bases and at J to 6 bases, leaving 4 bases not matched to a gene. In DNA form, the CDR3 reads TGTGCCAGCAGCTTGGGCGGGAGGGCACTCAATGAGCAGTTCTTC. It yields the protein CASSLGGRALNEQFF.

This clone showed up just a few times. The V gene is TRBV19, the J gene TRBJ2-1; possible D gene TRBD2, 5 bases. From germline, CDR1 is LNHDA and CDR2 SQIVND (reference sequence). Trimming pared 3 bases from V and 5 bases from J, leaving 11 bases between. The CDR3 is 14 amino acids. CDR3 DNA sequence: TGTGCCAGTAGTATGGGGAGCGAGCACAATGAGCAGTTCTTC. Residues: CASSMGSEHNEQFF.

This chain connects TRBV4-3 to TRBJ1-5; tentatively, D is TRBD1 (5 bases). Germline CDR1 is LGHNA and CDR2 is YSLEER. CDR3 length: 16 residues. V dropped 4 bases and J dropped 3 bases, with 16 bases sitting between them. The CDR3 DNA is TGCGCCAGCAGCCCTCCTTTGGGACTGGCCAATCAGCCCCAGCATTTT. The encoded protein is CASSPPLGLANQPQHF.

The V call is TRBV4-3, the J call TRBJ2-1, with TRBD2 matching 7 bases. The ends lost 3 bases at V and 4 bases at J; junction bases unmatched: 6. The CDR3 sequence is 15 residues long. Germline lookup yields CDR1 LGHNA and CDR2 YSLEER. The CDR3 is CASSQAGDYYNEQFF. The CDR3 coding sequence is TGCGCCAGCAGCCAGGCCGGGGACTATTACAATGAGCAGTTCTTC.

The V call is TRBV2, the J call TRBJ1-1, with 7 bases lining up with TRBD1. Germline V gene lookup returns CDR1 SNHLY and CDR2 FYNNEI. CDR3 length: 14 amino acids. V gave up 7 bases and J gave up 1 base; unmatched junction bases: 6. The CDR3 DNA follows: TGTGCCAGCACATACCGGGACAGGAACACTGAAGCTTTCTTT. Translating gives CASTYRDRNTEAFF.

The gene calls are TRBV4-3 and TRBJ2-4; D unclear. The germline V gene has CDR1 LGHNA and CDR2 YSLEER. There are 20 residues in the CDR3. V was shortened by 3 bases and J by 0 bases, with 24 bases between the two germline ends. DNA for the CDR3: TGCGCCAGCAGCCAGGGCGTTTATAGTCGCCGCATCCTAGCCAAAAACATTCAGTACTTC. Amino acids: CASSQGVYSRRILAKNIQYF.

This clone was observed a handful of times. J is TRBJ1-2 and V is TRBV19, with unresolved D. The CDR3 has 14 amino acids. Germline CDR1 reads LNHDA; CDR2 reads SQIVND (reference sequence). With 2 bases removed from V and 4 bases from J, the gap between germline ends came to 11 bases. CDR3 DNA: TGTGCCAGTAGTATATTATCCGGTGGCTATGGCTACACCTTC. Encoded protein: CASSILSGGYGYTF.

Note on this clone: The same CDR3 arises from other DNA sequences in this sample as well. The chain uses TRBV30 and TRBJ1-1, with a tentative D call TRBD1 (6 bases). Looked up from germline, CDR1 is GTSNPN and CDR2 is SVGIG (reference sequence). The CDR3 has 13 amino acids. V lost 2 bases to trimming and J lost 0 bases, with 7 bases between them. CDR3 nucleotides: TGTGCCTGGAGTAGGACAGTGAACACTGAAGCTTTCTTT. Translated: CAWSRTVNTEAFF.

This chain links TRBV27 with TRBJ1-6, with TRBD1 matching 7 bases. CDR3 length: 14 amino acids. Trimming at V came to 8 bases and at J to 5 bases, leaving 6 bases not matched to a gene. Germline V gene lookup returns CDR1 MNHEY and CDR2 SMNVEV (reference sequence). The CDR3 DNA is TGTGCCAGCGGAAAACAGGGGAATAATTCACCCCTCCACTTT. This codes for CASGKQGNNSPLHF.

The chain couples TRBV5-1 to TRBJ1-2; 8 positions match TRBD1. The J segment lost 8 bases and the V segment lost 7 bases, leaving 10 bases of the junction unmatched. Germline V lookup: CDR1 SGHRS, CDR2 YFSETQ. This CDR3 is 13 amino acids long. CDR3 sequence: CASGTGQGGGYTF. In nucleotides, the CDR3 is TGCGCCAGCGGTACTGGACAGGGAGGAGGCTACACCTTC.

This rearrangement joins TRBV19 to TRBJ2-7; 13 bases agree with TRBD2. Germline values: CDR1 LNHDA, CDR2 SQIVND (reference sequence). V trimming: 4 bases; J trimming: 4 bases; junction bases outside the gene matches: 10. There are 17 residues in the CDR3. CDR3 region: CASSKGGLAGVAYEQYF. CDR3 sequence (DNA): TGTGCCAGTAGTAAAGGAGGACTAGCGGGAGTAGCTTACGAGCAGTACTTC.

The V call is TRBV10-3, the J call TRBJ2-1; D might be TRBD1 (6 bases). The germline V gene encodes CDR1 ENHRY and CDR2 SYGVKD. V lost 2 bases to trimming and J lost 0 bases, with 14 bases between them. The CDR3 loop spans 17 amino acids. The DNA of the CDR3 is TGTGCCATCAGTGAGGGTTTTGACAGGAGCTCCTACAATGAGCAGTTCTTC. Translated, it gives CAISEGFDRSSYNEQFF.

The chain recombines TRBV4-3 with TRBJ2-1; no clear D gene. CDR1 and CDR2 (germline): LGHNA, YSLEER. The germline V and J ends were trimmed by 0 bases and 4 bases, with 10 bases remaining between them. CDR3 length equals 15 residues. The CDR3 DNA sequence: TGCGCCAGCAGCCAAGATCTGCAGGTATACAATGAGCAGTTCTTC. It yields the protein CASSQDLQVYNEQFF.

V usage is TRBV15 and J usage is TRBJ1-1; D uncertain. Germline-derived CDR1 and CDR2 are LNHNV and YYDKDF (reference sequence). The CDR3 is made up of 13 amino acids. Trimming shortened V by 2 bases and J by 2 bases, and 6 bases separated the two germline ends. The CDR3 nucleotides read TGTGCCACCAGCAGACCCCCTAACACTGAAGCTTTCTTT. Protein: CATSRPPNTEAFF. Drawing the rest from reference TRBV15 and TRBJ1-1, the complete variable domain is DAMVIQNPRYQVTQFGKPVTLSCSQTLNHNVMYWYQQKSSQAPKLLFHYYDKDFNNEADTPDNFQSRRPNTSFCFLDIRSPGLGDTAMYLCATSRPPNTEAFFGQGTRLTVV.